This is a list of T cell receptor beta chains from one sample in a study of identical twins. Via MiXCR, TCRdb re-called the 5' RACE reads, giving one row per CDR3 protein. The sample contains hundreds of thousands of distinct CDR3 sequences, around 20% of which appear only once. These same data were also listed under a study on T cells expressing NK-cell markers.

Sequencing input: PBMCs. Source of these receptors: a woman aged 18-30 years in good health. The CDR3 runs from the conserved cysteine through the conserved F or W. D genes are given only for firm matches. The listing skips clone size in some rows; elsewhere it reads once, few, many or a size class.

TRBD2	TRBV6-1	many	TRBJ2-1	TGTGCCAGCAGCCGGACTAGCGGGAATGAGCAGTTCTTC	CASSRTSGNEQFF
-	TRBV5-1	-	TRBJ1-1	TGCGCCAGCAGCGCCGACTCAACGGACACTGAAGCTTTCTTT	CASSADSTDTEAFF
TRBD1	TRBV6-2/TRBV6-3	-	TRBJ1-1	TGTGCCAGCAGTTACCTGACAGGGTGGGTCACTGAAGCTTTCTTT	CASSYLTGWVTEAFF
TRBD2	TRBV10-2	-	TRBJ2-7	TGCGCCAGCTCGGGGGAGGGGCGGGTGTCCTACGAGCAGTACTTC	CASSGEGRVSYEQYF
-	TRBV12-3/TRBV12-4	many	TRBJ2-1	TGTGCCAGCGAAATGGGGGGATTCTACAATGAGCAGTTCTTC	CASEMGGFYNEQFF
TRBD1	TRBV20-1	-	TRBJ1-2	TGCAGTGCAGAGGGACAGCCCAGCTACACCTTC	CSAEGQPSYTF
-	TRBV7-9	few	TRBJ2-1	TGTGCCAGCAGCTTAGCGCGGACTTCCTCCTACAATGAGCAGTTCTTC	CASSLARTSSYNEQFF
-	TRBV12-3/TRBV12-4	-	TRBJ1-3	TGTGCCAGCAGTCAAACGCGGGGGTATGGAAACACCATATATTTT	CASSQTRGYGNTIYF
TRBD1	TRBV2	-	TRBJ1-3	TGTGCCAGCAGTTACGACAGGGGAGCAGGAAACACCATATATTTT	CASSYDRGAGNTIYF
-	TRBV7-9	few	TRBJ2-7	TGTGCCAGCAGCCCCGATGACTACGAGCAGTACTTC	CASSPDDYEQYF
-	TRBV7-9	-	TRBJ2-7	TGTGCCAGCACCATCTCCGGGACTCAGCAGTACTTC	CASTISGTQQYF
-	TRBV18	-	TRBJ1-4	TGTGCCAGCTCACCACTTGAGCGAGGGTTTGGTGAAAAACTGTTTTTT	CASSPLERGFGEKLFF
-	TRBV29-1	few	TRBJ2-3	TGCAGCGTTGGAGGGCGGGAAGGCGCAGATACGCAGTATTTT	CSVGGREGADTQYF
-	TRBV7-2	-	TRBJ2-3	TGTGCCAGCCAGAGGACGGGGAGCAGCACAGATACGCAGTATTTT	CASQRTGSSTDTQYF
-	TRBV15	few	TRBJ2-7	TGTGCCACCAGTGCTACCCCTGGCGAGCAGTACTTC	CATSATPGEQYF
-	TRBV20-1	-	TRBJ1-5	TGCAGTGCTAGTCCAGGTGGCAATCAGCCCCAGCATTTT	CSASPGGNQPQHF
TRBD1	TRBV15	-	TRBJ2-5	TGTGCCACCAGCTGGACCGGGACAGGAGAGACCCAGTACTTC	CATSWTGTGETQYF
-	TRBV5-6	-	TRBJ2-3	TGTGCCAGCAGCGGTTCATCCAGCACAGATACGCAGTATTTT	CASSGSSSTDTQYF
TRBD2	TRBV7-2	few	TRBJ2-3	TGTGCCAGCAGCTTAGGACTAGCGGGGGGGCAAGATACGCAGTATTTT	CASSLGLAGGQDTQYF
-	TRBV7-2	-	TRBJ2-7	TGTGCCAGCAGGTACGCGCCCTCCTACGAGCAGTACTTC	CASRYAPSYEQYF
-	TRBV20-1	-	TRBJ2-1	TGCAGTGCTAGAGATCTTGGGGCCTCCTACAATGAGCAGTTCTTC	CSARDLGASYNEQFF
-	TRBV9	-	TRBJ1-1	TGTGCCAGCAGCCCACGGGGCGGGACTTCCACTGAAGCTTTCTTT	CASSPRGGTSTEAFF
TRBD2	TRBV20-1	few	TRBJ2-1	TGCAGTGCTAGAGATCCACTAGGGACTAGCGCCTACAATGAGCAGTTCTTC	CSARDPLGTSAYNEQFF
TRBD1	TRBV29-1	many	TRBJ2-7	TGCAGCGTAGGGGACAGGGGTTACGAGCAGTACTTC	CSVGDRGYEQYF
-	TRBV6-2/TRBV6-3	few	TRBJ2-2	TGTGCCAGCATGGAGGGGGGCGCGAACACCGGGGAGCTGTTTTTT	CASMEGGANTGELFF
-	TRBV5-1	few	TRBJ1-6	TGCGCCAGCAGCTTGGAAGGGTATGAGGTGTTTCATAATTCACCCCTCCACTTT	CASSLEGYEVFHNSPLHF
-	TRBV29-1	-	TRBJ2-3	TGCAGCGTCCAACGGACCCGATTGACAGATACGCAGTATTTT	CSVQRTRLTDTQYF
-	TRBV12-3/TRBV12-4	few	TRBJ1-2	TGTGCCAGCAGCATCCGAGGGACCCATGGCTACACCTTC	CASSIRGTHGYTF
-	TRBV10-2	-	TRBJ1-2	TGCGCCAGCAGTGAGTCCTTTAAGTTTGGCTACACCTTC	CASSESFKFGYTF
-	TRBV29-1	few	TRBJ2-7	TGCAGCGTAACCGGGGGCAGTGTATACGAGCAGTACTTC	CSVTGGSVYEQYF
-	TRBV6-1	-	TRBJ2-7	TGTGCCAGCAGTGAACCCGGCCAGAGCTACGAGCAGTACTTC	CASSEPGQSYEQYF
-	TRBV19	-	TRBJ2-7	TGTGCCAGTAGTGCCACAGTCCAGGGGAGCGAGCAGTACTTC	CASSATVQGSEQYF
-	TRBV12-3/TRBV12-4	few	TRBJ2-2	TGTGCCAGCAGCCTCCGGGAGCGGCCCGGGGAGCTGTTTTTT	CASSLRERPGELFF
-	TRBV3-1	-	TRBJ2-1	TGTGCCAGCAGCCAATTCGCGACCAATGAGCAGTTCTTC	CASSQFATNEQFF
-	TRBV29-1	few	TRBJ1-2	TGCAGCGTTTCCCCGCGCGGGACCTATGGCTACACCTTC	CSVSPRGTYGYTF
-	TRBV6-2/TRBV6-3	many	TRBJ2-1	TGTGCCAGCAGTTATACGGGGAATGAGCAGTTCTTC	CASSYTGNEQFF
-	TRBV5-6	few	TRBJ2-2	TGTGCCAGCAGGGGAAACCCGAACACCGGGGAGCTGTTTTTT	CASRGNPNTGELFF
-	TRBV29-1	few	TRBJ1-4	TGCAGCGTCGTCAGGCAGGGAAAACTGTTTTTT	CSVVRQGKLFF
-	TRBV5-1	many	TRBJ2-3	TGCGCCAGCAACAGGGATGTTGGCACAGATACGCAGTATTTT	CASNRDVGTDTQYF
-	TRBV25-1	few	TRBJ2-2	TGTGCCAGCAGTTCCATTCGACAGGTCACCGGGGAGCTGTTTTTT	CASSSIRQVTGELFF
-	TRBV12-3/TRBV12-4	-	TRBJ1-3	TGTGCCAGCTTAGGGCGCGGATCTGATTCTGGAAACACCATATATTTT	CASLGRGSDSGNTIYF
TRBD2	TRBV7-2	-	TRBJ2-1	TGTGCCAGCAGCCCGACTAGCGGGTACCACAATGAGCAGTTCTTC	CASSPTSGYHNEQFF
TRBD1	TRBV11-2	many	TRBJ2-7	TGTGCCAGCAGCTCGGGACAGGGATGGTACGAGCAGTACTTC	CASSSGQGWYEQYF
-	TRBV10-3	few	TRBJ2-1	TGTGCCGTCCAGCCGCAGGGAACCGATGAGCAGTTCTTC	CAVQPQGTDEQFF
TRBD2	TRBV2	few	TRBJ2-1	TGTGCCAGCGGCGGTCGGGGAGGGCCCTACAATGAGCAGTTCTTC	CASGGRGGPYNEQFF
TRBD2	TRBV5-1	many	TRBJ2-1	TGCGCCAGCAGTCATAACAGCGGGAAATTTTACAATGAGCAGTTCTTC	CASSHNSGKFYNEQFF
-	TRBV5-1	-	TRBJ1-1	TGCGCCAGCAGCCACGGGACTCCCGGAGAAACTTTCTTT	CASSHGTPGETFF
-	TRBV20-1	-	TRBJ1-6	TGCAGTGCTAAGGGGCAGGCGGGGTCACCCCTCCACTTT	CSAKGQAGSPLHF
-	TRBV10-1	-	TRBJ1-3	TGCGCCAGACAGGGCTCTGGAAACACCATATATTTT	CARQGSGNTIYF
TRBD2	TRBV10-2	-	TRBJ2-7	TGCGCCAGCACCGGGACTAGCGGCGAGCAGTACTTC	CASTGTSGEQYF
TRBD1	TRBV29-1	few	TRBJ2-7	TGCAGCGTTGCTACCGGGACAGGATCCTACGAGCAGTACTTC	CSVATGTGSYEQYF
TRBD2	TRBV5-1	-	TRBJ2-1	TGCGCCAGCAGCTTAGAGGGTTTGGAAACGACTAGCGGGGGGGCCGTGCAGTTCTTC	CASSLEGLETTSGGAVQFF
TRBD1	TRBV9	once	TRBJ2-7	TGTGCCAGCAGCGGGCGGACAGGATCCTACGAGCAGTACTTC	CASSGRTGSYEQYF